A single sample is the source of the 31 T cell receptor beta chains below, sequenced in a study of shared clonotypes between healthy human individuals. Clones were sequenced by immunoSEQ multiplex PCR, and TCRdb holds only the in-frame ones, with some missing. Counted here are hundreds of thousands of clones, about 80% occurring once; the ten biggest clones make up about 12%. The sequencing input was PBMCs. These receptors were obtained from a woman in her forties in good health. Some clones in this sample may be carry-over from other donors' samples.

The V and J genes are TRBV30 and TRBJ2-5; weak D call: TRBD1 (5 bases). The CDR3 is 12 amino acids. Germline V lookup: CDR1 GTSNPN, CDR2 SVGIG (reference sequence). The V end lost 2 bases, the J end lost 5 bases, and 9 bases lay between the germline ends. The CDR3 coding sequence is TGTGCCTGGAGTCTCTACAGGGAGACCCAGTACTTC. This gives the protein CAWSLYRETQYF.

The chain recombines TRBV20-1 with TRBJ2-4, with D maybe TRBD2 (7 bases). V was cut by 6 bases and J by 9 bases, with 9 bases left in between. This CDR3 is 10 amino acids long. Germline CDR1 DFQATT, CDR2 SNEGSKA (reference sequence). The CDR3 loop is CSAGGGIQYF. CDR3 in DNA: TGCAGTGCAGGGGGGGGCATTCAGTACTTC.

The CDR3 DNA reads as TGTGCCAGCAGCTTAATGGGACACACTATTCAAGAGACCCAGTACTTC. Its protein product is CASSLMGHTIQETQYF. V gene TRBV7-6 combines with J gene TRBJ2-5, with a weak D call TRBD1 (6 bases). Germline CDR1 is SGHVS and CDR2 is FNYEAQ. Trimming removed 2 bases from V and 2 bases from J, with 15 bases in between. This CDR3 spans 16 amino acids.

The rearrangement joins TRBV9 to TRBJ2-1; D gene uncertain. Trimming pared 4 bases from V and 8 bases from J, leaving 19 bases between. CDR1 and CDR2 (germline): SGDLS, YYNGEE. The CDR3 is made up of 15 amino acids. The CDR3 DNA reads as TGTGCCAGCAGCTTCCATGTGTTTGGGGTCGATGAGCAGTTCTTC. Translating gives CASSFHVFGVDEQFF.

The J gene is TRBJ2-2, the V gene TRBV4-3, with 10 bases identical to TRBD2. V lost 1 base and J lost 5; bases outside the gene matches: 4. Germline V lookup: CDR1 LGHNA, CDR2 YSLEER. The CDR3 has 16 amino acids. The CDR3 DNA is TGCGCCAGCAGCCAAGGTAGCGGGAGGCATACCGGGGAGCTGTTTTTT. Protein product: CASSQGSGRHTGELFF.

The chain uses TRBV11-2 and TRBJ2-7; a weak D match, TRBD2 (6 bases). Trimming removed 4 bases from V and 2 bases from J, with 15 bases in between. This CDR3 has 15 amino acids. Germline lookup yields CDR1 SGHAT and CDR2 FQNNGV. The CDR3 spells CASSSTRQSPYEQYF. DNA for the CDR3: TGTGCCAGCAGCTCGACTAGACAGAGCCCCTACGAGCAGTACTTC.

The genes are TRBV29-1 and TRBJ2-7; weak D call: TRBD1 (5 bases). The CDR3 sequence is 11 residues long. V lost 8 bases to trimming and J lost 3 bases, with 11 bases between them. Germline values: CDR1 SQVTM, CDR2 ANQGSEA. CDR3 sequence reads: CSFRQLYEQYF. DNA of the CDR3: TGCAGCTTTCGACAGCTCTACGAGCAGTACTTC.

Only a few counts were recorded for this clone. This rearrangement joins TRBV29-1 to TRBJ2-5; no clear D. Germline V gene lookup returns CDR1 SQVTM and CDR2 ANQGSEA. Trimming took off 3 bases at V and 5 bases at J, with 10 bases between the two ends. The CDR3 is 12 amino acids. The CDR3 DNA is TGCAGCGTTGACGCAGAGGCGGAGACCCAGTACTTC. This translates into CSVDAEAETQYF.

J is TRBJ2-7 and V is TRBV19; tentatively, D is TRBD1 or TRBD2 (5 bases each). CDR3 length: 13 amino acids. V lost 3 bases to trimming and J lost 2 bases, with 8 bases between them. Germline-derived CDR1 and CDR2 are LNHDA and SQIVND (reference sequence). CDR3 loop: CASSMGRTYEQYF. CDR3 bases: TGTGCCAGTAGTATGGGACGGACCTACGAGCAGTACTTC. The complete variable domain, with remaining parts taken from reference TRBV19 and TRBJ2-7, reads DGGITQSPKYLFRKEGQNVTLSCEQNLNHDAMYWYRQDPGQGLRLIYYSQIVNDFQKGDIAEGYSVSREKKESFPLTVTSAQKNPTAFYLCASSMGRTYEQYFGPGTRLTVT.

The V call is TRBV30, the J call TRBJ1-1; D is ambiguous. Per germline, CDR1 GTSNPN and CDR2 SVGIG (reference sequence). The V end was cut by 0 bases, the J end by 5 bases, with 10 bases between. The CDR3 extends over 13 amino acids. The CDR3 here is CAWSVSWGTEAFF. Here the CDR3 DNA reads TGTGCCTGGAGTGTGTCTTGGGGTACTGAAGCTTTCTTT.

The V call is TRBV7-6, the J call TRBJ2-1; 12 bases are a match to TRBD2. The germline V gene encodes CDR1 SGHVS and CDR2 FNYEAQ. This CDR3 is built from 17 residues. V gave up 1 base and J gave up 7 bases; unmatched junction bases: 8. CDR3 loop: CASSLGLAGAYGNEQFF. DNA of the CDR3: TGTGCCAGCAGCTTAGGACTAGCGGGAGCGTATGGGAATGAGCAGTTCTTC. The whole variable domain, remainder taken from reference TRBV7-6 and TRBJ2-1, is GAGVSQSPRYKVTKRGQDVALRCDPISGHVSLYWYRQALGQGPEFLTYFNYEAQQDKSGLPNDRFSAERPEGSISTLTIQRTEQRDSAMYRCASSLGLAGAYGNEQFFGPGTRLTVL.

This chain links TRBV28 with TRBJ2-1; 9 bases map to TRBD2. V shed 5 bases and J 4 bases; nucleotides not matched to a gene: 9. The length of the CDR3 is 16 residues. The germline gives CDR1 MDHEN, CDR2 SYDVKM. The CDR3 spells CASSNGAGGGYNEQFF. In DNA, the CDR3 is TGTGCCAGCAGTAATGGGGCGGGAGGGGGTTACAATGAGCAGTTCTTC.

This chain uses TRBV12-5 with TRBJ2-1; D may be TRBD1 or TRBD2 (6 bases each). V lost 0 bases and J 7 bases, leaving 16 bases between the germline ends. The CDR3 loop spans 16 amino acids. Germline V CDR1 and CDR2: LGHNT, FRNRAP. DNA of the CDR3: TGTGCTAGTGGTTTGGTAATGGGGGGCGCAGGGAATGAGCAGTTCTTC. Protein: CASGLVMGGAGNEQFF. Filled out from reference TRBV12-5 and TRBJ2-1, the complete variable domain reads DARVTQTPRHKVTEMGQEVTMRCQPILGHNTVFWYRQTMMQGLELLAYFRNRAPLDDSGMPKDRFSAEMPDATLATLKIQPSEPRDSAVYFCASGLVMGGAGNEQFFGPGTRLTVL.

The chain couples TRBV4-1 to TRBJ1-4, with unresolved D. The CDR3 totals 13 residues. V was clipped by 4 bases and J by 7 bases, with 10 bases between them. Germline CDR1 reads MGHRA; CDR2 reads YSYEKL. The CDR3 bases are TGCGCCAGCAGCCGACGAGGCGGTGAAAAACTGTTTTTT. This codes for CASSRRGGEKLFF.

As regards this clone: With a much larger clone just one base away, this may be a read error. The genes are TRBV30 and TRBJ1-1, with D possibly TRBD1 on 5 matching bases. Germline V gene lookup returns CDR1 GTSNPN and CDR2 SVGIG (reference sequence). The CDR3 is 12 residues long. CDR3 amino acids: CAWKRGSTEALF. As DNA, the CDR3 is TGTGCCTGGAAGCGGGGGTCCACTGAAGCTCTCTTT.

This chain joins TRBV7-9 and TRBJ2-7; 8 bases are a match to TRBD2. The ends lost 7 bases at V and 4 bases at J; junction bases unmatched: 3. Looked up from germline, CDR1 is SEHNR and CDR2 is FQNEAQ (reference sequence). The CDR3 spans 12 residues. CDR3 sequence: CASNAGGYEQYF. CDR3 DNA sequence: TGTGCCAGCAACGCGGGGGGTTACGAGCAGTACTTC.

This chain connects TRBV4-3 to TRBJ2-7; 9 bases map to TRBD2. V lost 3 bases to trimming and J lost 6 bases; unmatched junction nucleotides: 6. Germline-derived CDR1 and CDR2 are LGHNA and YSLEER. The CDR3 is 14 residues long. CDR3 sequence (DNA): TGCGCCAGCAGCCAGGTAGCGGGAGCCAGCGAGCAGTACTTC. Translating it yields CASSQVAGASEQYF.

The chain recombines TRBV25-1 with TRBJ1-4; 7 bases align to TRBD1. The CDR3 length is 14 residues. Losses at the gene ends were 6 bases for V and 5 bases for J; bases not matched to a gene: 6. CDR1 is MGHDK, CDR2 SYGVNS, per germline. The CDR3 here is CASSWDSSNEKLFF. The CDR3 region has the DNA TGTGCCAGCAGCTGGGACAGCTCGAATGAAAAACTGTTTTTT.

The rearrangement uses TRBV19 and TRBJ1-5, with D hard to call. Trimming took 6 bases from V and 11 from J, leaving 14 bases between them. The length of the CDR3 is 12 residues. Germline CDR1 reads LNHDA; CDR2 reads SQIVND (reference sequence). In DNA, the CDR3 is TGTGCCAGTAGGTCTATCATGGAAGCCCAGCATTTT. Its protein product is CASRSIMEAQHF.

About this clone: Other DNA sequences in the sample encode the same CDR3. This chain connects TRBV19 to TRBJ2-7; D is undetermined. This CDR3 has 15 amino acids. Trimming shortened V by 3 bases and J by 3 bases, and 15 bases separated the two germline ends. CDR1 is LNHDA and CDR2 is SQIVND in the germline V gene (reference sequence). The CDR3 DNA reads TGTGCCAGTAGTATCGGTGGCTCAGGCCTCTACGAGCAGTACTTC. Translated: CASSIGGSGLYEQYF.

In nucleotides, the CDR3 is TGTGCCAGCAGTGCCCCCGGGCCCTCCTATGGCTACACCTTC. Encoded protein: CASSAPGPSYGYTF. This chain uses TRBV2 with TRBJ1-2, with no clear D. From germline, CDR1 is SNHLY and CDR2 FYNNEI. The CDR3 is 14 residues long. Trimming removed 4 bases from V and 4 bases from J, with 13 bases in between.

This chain connects TRBV4-2 to TRBJ1-2; the match to TRBD1 covers 12 bases. CDR3 size: 16 residues. The V gene's germline CDR1 is LGHNA and CDR2 YNFKEQ. V shed 4 bases, J shed 6 bases, and the junction held 9 bases outside the gene matches. CDR3 nucleotides: TGTGCCAGCAGCCTTGGGACAGGGGGCGGATATGATGGCTACACCTTC. Its protein product is CASSLGTGGGYDGYTF.

The chain has TRBV4-1 and TRBJ2-1; 9 nucleotides match TRBD2. The CDR3 totals 16 residues. Germline V gene sequence: CDR1 MGHRA, CDR2 YSYEKL. V shed 4 bases, J shed 4 bases, and the junction held 8 bases outside the gene matches. The CDR3 DNA is TGCGCCAGCAGCCCCAGACTAGCGGAGCCTTACAATGAGCAGTTCTTC. Amino acid sequence: CASSPRLAEPYNEQFF.

This clone was observed a single time. The rearrangement joins TRBV11-2 to TRBJ2-7; 7 positions match TRBD2. The CDR3 has 16 residues. The germline gives CDR1 SGHAT, CDR2 FQNNGV. Unmatched junction bases numbered 12, after V lost 4 bases and J lost 3 bases. In DNA form, the CDR3 reads TGTGCCAGCAGCTCCTCGATGGGCGGGAGCGGCTACGAGCAGTACTTC. Residues: CASSSSMGGSGYEQYF. Full variable domain (rest looked up from reference TRBV11-2 and TRBJ2-7): EAGVAQSPRYKIIEKRQSVAFWCNPISGHATLYWYQQILGQGPKLLIQFQNNGVVDDSQLPKDRFSAERLKGVDSTLKIQPAKLEDSAVYLCASSSSMGGSGYEQYFGPGTRLTVT.

The chain uses TRBV7-3 and TRBJ2-7; D call uncertain. CDR1 is SGHTA and CDR2 is FQGTGA in the germline V gene. V was shortened by 6 bases and J by 2 bases, with 5 bases between the two germline ends. The CDR3 is 11 amino acids. In DNA form, the CDR3 reads TGTGCCAGCAGGCGAACCTACGAGCAGTACTTC. It is translated as CASRRTYEQYF.

J is TRBJ1-5 and V is TRBV7-9; D gene unclear. Trimming removed 1 base from V and 0 bases from J, with 16 bases in between. In germline, CDR1 is SEHNR, CDR2 FQNEAQ (reference sequence). The CDR3 sequence is 18 residues long. The CDR3 region has the DNA TGTGCCAGCAGCTTAGTTTGTCAGACATTTTATAGCAATCAGCCCCAGCATTTT. Its protein product is CASSLVCQTFYSNQPQHF.

In regard to this clone: One base away lies a much larger clone, so this may be a sequencing read error. The V call is TRBV15, the J call TRBJ1-1, with D hard to call. Germline V lookup: CDR1 LNHNV, CDR2 YYDKDF (reference sequence). The CDR3 is made up of 15 amino acids. CDR3 residues: CATNREAGPGTEAFF. DNA of the CDR3: TGTGCCACCAACAGAGAGGCAGGCCCTGGCACTGAAGCTTTCTTT. Full variable domain (rest looked up from reference TRBV15 and TRBJ1-1): DAMVIQNPRYQVTQFGKPVTLSCSQTLNHNVMYWYQQKSSQAPKLLFHYYDKDFNNEADTPDNFQSRRPNTSFCFLDIRSPGLGDTAMYLCATNREAGPGTEAFFGQGTRLTVV.

The rearrangement joins TRBV6-4 to TRBJ2-3; D may be TRBD1 (6 bases). V lost 2 bases and J lost 2, with 14 bases in between. Germline CDR1 is MRHNA and CDR2 is SNTAGT. The CDR3 extends over 16 amino acids. The CDR3 here is CASSDPDRPFTDTQYF. As DNA, the CDR3 is TGTGCCAGCAGTGACCCCGACAGGCCTTTCACAGATACGCAGTATTTT.

This chain links TRBV30 with TRBJ2-1, with 9 bases that match TRBD1. Trimming took 3 bases from V and 2 from J; bases not matched to a gene: 8. The CDR3 covers 16 residues. The germline gives CDR1 GTSNPN, CDR2 SVGIG (reference sequence). For the CDR3, the DNA is TGTGCCTGGAGAGGCCCGGGACAGGGTCCCTACAATGAGCAGTTCTTC. This codes for CAWRGPGQGPYNEQFF.

The DNA of the CDR3 is TGCAGCGTTGAAGATCTTAGGAGCGGGGCTTACAATGAGCAGTTCTTC. Residues: CSVEDLRSGAYNEQFF. The gene calls are TRBV29-1 and TRBJ2-1; 7 bases fit TRBD2. The germline V gene has CDR1 SQVTM and CDR2 ANQGSEA. The CDR3 covers 16 residues. The ends lost 0 bases at V and 4 bases at J; junction bases unmatched: 9.

The rearrangement joins TRBV5-4 to TRBJ2-3, with TRBD2 matching over 9 bases. V was clipped by 7 bases and J by 0 bases; unmatched bases: 3. CDR1 SGHNT and CDR2 YYREEE come from the germline V gene (reference sequence). The CDR3 has 14 residues. The CDR3: CASSTSGSTDTQYF. The CDR3 DNA is TGTGCCAGCTCGACTAGCGGTAGCACAGATACGCAGTATTTT.